This TCR beta chain was sequenced during a study of shared clonotypes between healthy human individuals. Study-level results: Around 4.7% of naive CD4 clonotypes were shared across four donors. Blood was the only sampled material, and tissue repertoires likely differ.

TCRdb's table, derived via immunoSEQ multiplex PCR, lists solely in-frame clones and lacks some. In the table there are 2,500,000 or so clones, just under 95% of which are singletons. Of note for this clone: No antigen is known for it.

The study drew all its donors from Caucasian adults living in Nashville, Tennessee. The V gene's germline CDR1 is MDHEN and CDR2 SYDVKM. Trimming took off 6 bases at V and 5 bases at J, with 10 bases between the two ends. This CDR3 comprises 12 residues. Sequencing was carried out using naive CD4+ T cells from PBMCs. As to subset: CD45RA+ positively selected. V usage is TRBV28 and J usage is TRBJ1-1; TRBD1 is a possible D gene (6 bases). This clonotype was obtained from a man aged 18 to 29 in good health. Some clones in this sample may be carry-over from other donors' samples. The CDR3 protein is CASRSGVTEAFF. Here the CDR3 DNA reads TGTGCCAGCAGGTCAGGGGTAACTGAAGCTTTCTTT.